The source of this T cell receptor (delta chain) is a study of human gamma delta and Vdelta1 T cells (dated by TCRdb to between 2017 and 2018). Turning to the overall study: The study examined Delta One T cells, which are Vd1+ gamma-delta T cells, as cytotoxic effectors against acute myeloid leukemia. The investigation overall reported the following: Polyclonality and broad cytotoxic targeting of acute myeloid leukemia were reported for Delta One T cells.

To prepare the library, PCR was applied. These reads were obtained on an Illumina MiSeq. TCRdb recomputed clones from the public reads with CATT; identical DNA rows were then combined. The sample table records about 13,000 delta-chain clones; around 49% of these occur just once. Clones ranked in the top ten supply 1.5% of the sample. The germline V gene specifies TSWWSYY as CDR1 and QGS as CDR2. V is cut by 5 bases and J by 0 bases, and the space between the germline ends is 25 bases. From cysteine to phenylalanine, the CDR3 is 19 amino acids long. The read is trimmed to its CDR3 DNA, 57 bases read in frame from base 1. Worth noting for this clone: What this receptor recognizes is not known. No qualities accompany the bases; no much larger clone lies one base away.

The sequencing input was Vdelta1 gamma-delta T cells from blood grown in culture (DOT cells). This specimen's cell subset or site label, interpreted: Delta One T cells, in vitro expanded/differentiated Vd1+ gamma-delta T cells. This sequence was found in a human donor in good health. The sequence links TRDV1 to TRDJ1; perhaps TRDD3 is the D gene, with 5 bases matching. The CDR3 corresponds to CALGTPRPTRGSYTDKLIF. The nucleotide sequence reads TGTGCTCTTGGGACCCCCCGTCCCACCCGGGGGTCCTACACCGATAAACTCATCTTT.